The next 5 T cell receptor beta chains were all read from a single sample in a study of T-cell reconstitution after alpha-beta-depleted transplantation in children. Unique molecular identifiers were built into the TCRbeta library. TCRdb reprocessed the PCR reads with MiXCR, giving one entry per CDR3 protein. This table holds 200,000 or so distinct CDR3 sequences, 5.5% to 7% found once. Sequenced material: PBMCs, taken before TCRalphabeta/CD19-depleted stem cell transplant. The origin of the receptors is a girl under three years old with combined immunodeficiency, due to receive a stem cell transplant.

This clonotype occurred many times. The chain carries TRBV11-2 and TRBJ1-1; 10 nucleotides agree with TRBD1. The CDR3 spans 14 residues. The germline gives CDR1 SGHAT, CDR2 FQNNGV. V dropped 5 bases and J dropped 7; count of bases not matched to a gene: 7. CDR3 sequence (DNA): TGTGCCAGCAGCCACCGGGACAGGGGCTTTGAAGCTTTCTTT. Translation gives CASSHRDRGFEAFF. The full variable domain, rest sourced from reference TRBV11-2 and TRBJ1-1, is EAGVAQSPRYKIIEKRQSVAFWCNPISGHATLYWYQQILGQGPKLLIQFQNNGVVDDSQLPKDRFSAERLKGVDSTLKIQPAKLEDSAVYLCASSHRDRGFEAFFGQGTRLTVV.

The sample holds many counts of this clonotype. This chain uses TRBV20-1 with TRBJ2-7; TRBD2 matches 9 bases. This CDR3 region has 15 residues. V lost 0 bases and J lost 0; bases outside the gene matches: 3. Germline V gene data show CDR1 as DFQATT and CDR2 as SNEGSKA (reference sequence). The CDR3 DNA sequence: TGCAGTGCTAGAGACTTAGCGGGAGTCTCCTACGAGCAGTACTTC. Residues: CSARDLAGVSYEQYF.

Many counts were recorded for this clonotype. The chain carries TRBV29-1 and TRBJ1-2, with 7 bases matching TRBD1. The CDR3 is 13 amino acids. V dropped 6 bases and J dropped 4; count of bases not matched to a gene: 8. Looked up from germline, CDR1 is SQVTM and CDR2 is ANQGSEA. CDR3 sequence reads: CSVQQGLSYGYTF. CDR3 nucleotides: TGCAGCGTACAACAGGGGCTCAGCTATGGCTACACCTTC.

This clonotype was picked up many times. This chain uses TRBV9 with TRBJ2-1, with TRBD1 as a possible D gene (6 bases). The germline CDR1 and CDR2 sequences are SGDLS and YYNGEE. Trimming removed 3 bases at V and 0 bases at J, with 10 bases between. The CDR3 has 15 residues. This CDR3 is CASSAGVLSYNEQFF. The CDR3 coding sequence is TGTGCCAGCAGCGCAGGGGTTCTCTCCTACAATGAGCAGTTCTTC.

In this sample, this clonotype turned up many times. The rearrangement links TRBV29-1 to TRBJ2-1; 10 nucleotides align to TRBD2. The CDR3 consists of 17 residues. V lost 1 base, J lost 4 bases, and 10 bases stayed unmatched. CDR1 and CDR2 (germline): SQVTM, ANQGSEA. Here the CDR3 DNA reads TGCAGCGTTGAAGGGGCGACTAGCGGGCCAGGATACAATGAGCAGTTCTTC. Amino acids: CSVEGATSGPGYNEQFF.